These 5 T cell receptor beta chains came from one sample sequenced in a study of radiation and T cells in renal cell carcinoma. Time point noted: blood 2 weeks post-SBRT. Treatment defined: 15 Gy SBRT to primary tumor, nephrectomy 4 weeks later. Produced via immunoSEQ multiplex PCR; TCRdb's table is partial and in-frame only. The data show 100,000 to 150,000 clones, approximately 85% seen once. The sequenced sample was blood, obtained from a patient whose treatment included radiotherapy and nephrectomy. The receptors here all came from a man aged 50 or older with renal cell carcinoma.

The chain links TRBV4-3 to TRBJ2-1; possibly TRBD2 for D (6 bases). The CDR3 totals 16 residues. The V end lost 0 bases, the J end lost 2 bases, and 11 bases lay between the germline ends. Germline-derived CDR1 and CDR2 are LGHNA and YSLEER. The CDR3 here is CASSQEEGRTYNEQFF. For the CDR3, the DNA is TGCGCCAGCAGCCAAGAGGAGGGACGGACCTACAATGAGCAGTTCTTC.

About this clone itself: Other DNA sequences in the sample encode the same CDR3. The CDR3 protein is CASSFGGYTGELFF. Here the CDR3 DNA reads TGCGCCAGCAGCTTCGGGGGTTACACCGGGGAGCTGTTTTTT. This rearrangement joins TRBV5-1 to TRBJ2-2; a weak D match, TRBD2 (6 bases). The CDR3 is made up of 14 amino acids. Germline lookup yields CDR1 SGHRS and CDR2 YFSETQ. Trimming removed 2 bases at V and 3 bases at J, with 8 bases between.

The chain combines TRBV18 with TRBJ1-3; no clear D gene. This CDR3 region has 14 residues. Germline V gene sequence: CDR1 KGHSH, CDR2 LQKENI. Trimming took 3 bases from V and 3 from J, leaving 9 bases between them. CDR3: CASSPTPIGNTIYF. CDR3 nucleotides: TGTGCCAGCTCACCGACTCCTATTGGAAACACCATATATTTT.

V gene TRBV1 combines with J gene TRBJ1-1; the table's D call of TRBD1 was not tested on the DNA. TRBV1 is labeled a pseudogene. The CDR3 length is 13 residues. The CDR3 sequence: CTSSQGADTEAFF. DNA for the CDR3: TGCACCAGCAGCCAAGGGGCAGACACTGAAGCTTTCTTT.

There are a few counts of this clone. The genes are TRBV30 and TRBJ1-5; D is perhaps TRBD1 (6 bases). The length of the CDR3 is 14 residues. Trimming took off 1 base at V and 6 bases at J, with 13 bases between the two ends. The germline CDR1 and CDR2 sequences are GTSNPN and SVGIG (reference sequence). Here the CDR3 reads CAWSGPGQSQPQHF. CDR3 DNA: TGTGCCTGGAGTGGCCCCGGACAGAGTCAGCCCCAGCATTTT.